Presented here are 18 T cell receptor beta chains from one specimen sequenced in a study of naive and memory T cell subsets. Study-wide findings and caveats: Especially in CD8 cells, naive repertoires contained a few larger clonotypes, possibly CD45RA-re-expressing memory cells.

Both TRBC1 and TRBC2 were covered by a beta constant-region primer of two equimolar oligonucleotides. The ligated cDNA underwent four PCR rounds using SP2 and nested alpha and beta constant-region primers. TCRdb processed the UMI-ligation and nested PCR reads anew with MiXCR; each CDR3 protein has one entry. Of 150,000 or so distinct CDR3 sequences listed, approximately 22% are singletons. What these receptors recognize is not known. Sequenced sample: naive CD4+ T cells from blood. The receptors here all came from a human donor in good health.

The rearrangement links TRBV30 to TRBJ2-5, with 7 positions matching TRBD1. Germline CDR1 and CDR2: GTSNPN and SVGIG (reference sequence). This CDR3 has 15 amino acids. Trimming took 3 bases from V and 5 from J; bases not matched to a gene: 12. CDR3 coding DNA: TGTGCCTGGAGACCCTACAGGGGAAGGGGGGAGACCCAGTACTTC. Protein sequence: CAWRPYRGRGETQYF.

The sample holds a few counts of this clonotype. The chain carries TRBV4-1 and TRBJ2-7, with TRBD2 identical over 10 bases. Losses at the gene ends were 4 bases for V and 3 bases for J; bases not matched to a gene: 6. The germline V gene encodes CDR1 MGHRA and CDR2 YSYEKL. The CDR3 has 15 residues. For the CDR3, the DNA is TGCGCCAGCAGCCCCGGGGAGCGGGAGGGCTACGAGCAGTACTTC. It translates to CASSPGEREGYEQYF.

This clonotype has ten or more counts. This sequence joins TRBV28 and TRBJ2-2, with 7 bases lining up with TRBD1. J lost 12 bases, V lost 5 bases, and 12 bases had no gene match. The CDR3 loop spans 14 amino acids. Germline CDR1 MDHEN, CDR2 SYDVKM. The CDR3 reads CASSIPGTVGQLFF. CDR3 bases: TGTGCCAGCAGTATCCCCGGGACAGTGGGTCAGCTGTTTTTT.

The chain combines TRBV6-5 with TRBJ2-1, with D hard to call. Germline lookup yields CDR1 MNHEY and CDR2 SVGAGI. V lost 6 bases and J lost 0, with 12 bases in between. The CDR3 loop spans 15 amino acids. The CDR3 region is CASSSSLSSYNEQFF. The CDR3 DNA reads TGTGCCAGCAGCTCCTCTTTGAGCTCCTACAATGAGCAGTTCTTC.

This clonotype was observed a handful of times. The chain couples TRBV20-1 to TRBJ2-7; D call uncertain. CDR3 length equals 14 residues. Trimming cost V 0 bases and J 4 bases, with 13 bases left between them. In germline, CDR1 is DFQATT, CDR2 SNEGSKA (reference sequence). The CDR3 DNA reads as TGCAGTGCTAGAGATCCAAACGGAGCATACGAGCAGTACTTC. Amino acids: CSARDPNGAYEQYF.

The V call is TRBV6-2 or TRBV6-3, the J call TRBJ2-7; 7 nucleotides line up with TRBD2. Germline V gene sequence: CDR1 MNHEY, CDR2 SVGEGT. This CDR3 has 15 residues. Trimming removed 2 bases from V and 5 bases from J; junction bases left unmatched: 9. The CDR3 reads CASSYDHIAGHEQYF. The CDR3, as DNA: TGTGCCAGCAGTTACGATCACATAGCGGGCCACGAGCAGTACTTC.

The table lists this clonotype with a few counts. V and J are TRBV3-1 and TRBJ2-3, with 8 bases lining up with TRBD2. CDR1 LGHDT and CDR2 YNNKEL come from the germline V gene (reference sequence). J was trimmed by 6 bases and V by 5 bases; bases with no gene match: 10. The CDR3 covers 15 residues. The CDR3 region is CASSSWTSSGDTQYF. The CDR3 bases are TGTGCCAGCAGCTCTTGGACTAGCTCAGGTGATACGCAGTATTTT.

CDR3 amino acids: CASSVSGSNQPQHF. The CDR3 region has the DNA TGTGCCAGCAGCGTATCAGGGTCCAATCAGCCCCAGCATTTT. The rearrangement links TRBV9 to TRBJ1-5; D is perhaps TRBD1 (5 bases). CDR1 and CDR2 from the germline V gene are SGDLS and YYNGEE. Trimming removed 1 base from V and 3 bases from J, with 8 bases in between. The CDR3 spans 14 residues.

The chain recombines TRBV7-2 with TRBJ1-1; the D gene is possibly TRBD1 (6 bases). Germline-derived CDR1 and CDR2 are SGHTA and FQGNSA. V lost 2 bases and J lost 4, with 20 bases in between. The CDR3 runs 17 residues. The CDR3 DNA sequence: TGTGCCAGCAGCTTAAGGGGGACTCCCAAAGTGGGCACTGAAGCTTTCTTT. The encoded protein is CASSLRGTPKVGTEAFF. Full variable domain (missing parts from reference TRBV7-2 and TRBJ1-1): GAGVSQSPSNKVTEKGKDVELRCDPISGHTALYWYRQSLGQGLEFLIYFQGNSAPDKSGLPSDRFSAERTGGSVSTLTIQRTQQEDSAVYLCASSLRGTPKVGTEAFFGQGTRLTVV.

This clonotype was observed a few times. The chain carries TRBV9 and TRBJ2-1, with D maybe TRBD2 (6 bases). Trimming shortened V by 6 bases and J by 7 bases, and 17 bases separated the two germline ends. There are 14 residues in the CDR3. Germline assignment: CDR1 SGDLS and CDR2 YYNGEE. In DNA, the CDR3 is TGTGCCAGCACGCGGAGGGCCGGGGCGAATGAGCAGTTCTTC. Residues: CASTRRAGANEQFF.

This chain connects TRBV4-1 to TRBJ2-4, with unresolved D. The CDR3 runs 17 residues. Looked up from germline, CDR1 is MGHRA and CDR2 is YSYEKL. V shed 0 bases and J shed 7 bases, with 19 bases lying between them. As DNA, the CDR3 is TGCGCCAGCAGCCAAGATTTGACATACCTTAAGTGGAACATTCAGTACTTC. Amino acids: CASSQDLTYLKWNIQYF.

The chain carries TRBV6-6 and TRBJ2-1; D not resolved. Trimming shortened V by 4 bases and J by 7 bases, and 8 bases separated the two germline ends. The length of the CDR3 is 12 residues. Germline V lookup: CDR1 MNHNY, CDR2 SVGAGI (reference sequence). The DNA for the CDR3 is TGTGCCAGCAGTTTCATGCCAAATGAGCAGTTCTTC. The encoded protein is CASSFMPNEQFF.

V and J are TRBV20-1 and TRBJ1-1; D gene unclear. The CDR3 covers 12 residues. Germline V lookup: CDR1 DFQATT, CDR2 SNEGSKA (reference sequence). V was trimmed by 4 bases and J by 1 base, leaving 7 bases between them. The CDR3, as DNA: TGCAGTGCTAAGCAGCCGAACACTGAAGCTTTCTTT. It translates to CSAKQPNTEAFF.

This clonotype was found a few times. Here the CDR3 reads CASTTGPYEQYF. CDR3 DNA sequence: TGTGCCAGCACTACAGGACCCTACGAGCAGTACTTC. The J gene is TRBJ2-7, the V gene TRBV28, with a tentative D call TRBD1 (5 bases). Germline CDR1 reads MDHEN; CDR2 reads SYDVKM. V gave up 7 bases and J gave up 2 bases, with 9 bases separating them. CDR3 length equals 12 residues.

This clonotype was detected only once. This chain links TRBV7-9 with TRBJ1-2, with D possibly matching TRBD1 (5 bases). This CDR3 has 12 residues. The germline gives CDR1 SEHNR, CDR2 FQNEAQ (reference sequence). Between the trimmed V and J ends, which lost 4 bases and 8 bases, there was a span of 11 bases. CDR3 nucleotide sequence: TGTGCCAGCAGCTCCGGACGGGGGGGCTACACCTTC. Translated, it gives CASSSGRGGYTF.

The chain uses TRBV6-2 or TRBV6-3 and TRBJ2-7; 7 bases align to TRBD2. With V trimmed by 4 bases and J by 6 bases, 6 bases remained unmatched. In germline, CDR1 is MNHEY, CDR2 SVGEGT. CDR3 length: 13 residues. The DNA of the CDR3 is TGTGCCAGCAGTTGGGGGGGATTAGGCGAGCAGTACTTC. The encoded protein is CASSWGGLGEQYF.

This clonotype was counted a few times. This chain connects TRBV30 to TRBJ2-7; 7 bases match TRBD1. There are 13 residues in the CDR3. With 3 bases clipped from V and 2 bases from J, the junction kept 4 bases outside the gene matches. Germline assignment: CDR1 GTSNPN and CDR2 SVGIG (reference sequence). CDR3 region: CAWSRQGTYEQYF. CDR3 in DNA: TGTGCCTGGAGCCGACAGGGTACCTACGAGCAGTACTTC.

In its sample, this clonotype was seen many times. Here the CDR3 reads CASNWRSVSNQPQHF. Written as DNA, the CDR3 is TGTGCCAGTAACTGGAGAAGCGTTAGCAATCAGCCCCAGCATTTT. The V call is TRBV19, the J call TRBJ1-5, with D unclear. The CDR3 sequence is 15 residues long. Trimming cost V 7 bases and J 0 bases, with 13 bases left between them. Germline CDR1 and CDR2: LNHDA and SQIVND (reference sequence).